One and the same sample provided the 28 T cell receptor beta chains below, sequenced in a study of blood T cell repertoires in COVID-19. The protocol was immunoSEQ multiplex PCR, while the TCRdb copy is restricted to in-frame clones and leaves out a portion. The sample shows about 50,000 clones, around 85% of them seen only once. Sequencing was performed on peripheral blood. The source of these receptors is a man aged 55-75 years with acute or convalescent COVID-19.

V gene TRBV11-2 combines with J gene TRBJ2-5; D remains ambiguous. Germline assignment: CDR1 SGHAT and CDR2 FQNNGV. The CDR3 is 12 amino acids. V gave up 6 bases and J gave up 5 bases, with 10 bases separating them. The CDR3 DNA sequence: TGTGCCAGCAGGGCAGTCACCGAGACCCAGTACTTC. This encodes CASRAVTETQYF.

V gene TRBV27 combines with J gene TRBJ1-4, with a possible D match to TRBD1 (5 bases). Germline CDR1 is MNHEY and CDR2 is SMNVEV (reference sequence). V was pared by 5 bases and J by 2 bases, with 9 bases between. The CDR3 sequence is 14 residues long. CDR3 loop: CASSDSRTNEKLFF. CDR3 sequence (DNA): TGTGCCAGCAGTGACAGTCGGACTAATGAAAAACTGTTTTTT.

V gene TRBV6-1 combines with J gene TRBJ1-2, with D maybe TRBD1 (5 bases). This CDR3 is built from 15 residues. Germline-derived CDR1 and CDR2 are MNHNS and SASEGT. Trimming shortened V by 0 bases and J by 3 bases, and 11 bases separated the two germline ends. This chain's CDR3 is CASSEAAGGYYGYTF. The CDR3 DNA reads TGTGCCAGCAGTGAAGCGGCCGGGGGGTACTATGGCTACACCTTC.

The chain recombines TRBV28 with TRBJ2-5, with no clear D. V lost 9 bases and J lost 3, with 8 bases in between. The CDR3 spans 11 residues. The V gene's germline CDR1 is MDHEN and CDR2 SYDVKM. Here the CDR3 DNA reads TGTGCCAGTAAGAGTGAAGAGACCCAGTACTTC. Amino acid sequence: CASKSEETQYF.

This rearrangement joins TRBV7-8 to TRBJ2-1, with D maybe TRBD1 (6 bases). Germline V gene lookup returns CDR1 SGHVS and CDR2 FQNEAQ. Deletions cut 3 bases from V and 4 bases from J, with 16 bases between. The CDR3 is made up of 16 amino acids. The CDR3 protein is CASSLDLQGYYNEQFF. The DNA for the CDR3 is TGTGCCAGCAGCTTGGACTTACAGGGCTATTACAATGAGCAGTTCTTC.

This clone was picked up one time. This CDR3 is CATQTQGNTEAFF. CDR3 in DNA: TGTGCCACGCAGACCCAGGGGAACACTGAAGCTTTCTTT. The chain employs TRBV10-3 and TRBJ1-1; perhaps TRBD1 as D (5 bases). CDR3 length equals 13 residues. Between the trimmed V and J ends, which lost 10 bases and 1 base, there was a span of 13 bases. CDR1 is ENHRY, CDR2 SYGVKD, per germline.

This sequence joins TRBV7-9 and TRBJ2-2; 10 positions agree with TRBD2. V lost 0 bases to trimming and J lost 0 bases; unmatched junction nucleotides: 4. This CDR3 has 18 residues. Germline CDR1 and CDR2: SEHNR and FQNEAQ (reference sequence). This CDR3 is CASSLAYSGRTNTGELFF. CDR3 DNA: TGTGCCAGCAGCTTAGCTTATAGCGGGAGGACGAACACCGGGGAGCTGTTTTTT.

The rearrangement joins TRBV2 to TRBJ2-2; unclear D gene. From germline, CDR1 is SNHLY and CDR2 FYNNEI. The CDR3 spans 13 residues. V was cut by 6 bases and J by 7 bases, with 12 bases left in between. The CDR3 region is CASSAVRGGELFF. The DNA of the CDR3 is TGTGCCAGCAGCGCCGTCCGCGGCGGGGAGCTGTTTTTT.

The CDR3 bases are TGTGCCAGCAGCCAACGGGTTGATCCAGCCGGGGAGCTGTTTTTT. Translated, it gives CASSQRVDPAGELFF. The chain joins TRBV11-2 to TRBJ2-2; D ambiguous. Germline CDR1 and CDR2: SGHAT and FQNNGV. The V end lost 5 bases, the J end lost 6 bases, and 16 bases lay between the germline ends. The CDR3 covers 15 residues.

This clone occurred once. V gene TRBV6-4 combines with J gene TRBJ1-5; perhaps TRBD1 as D (5 bases). The germline V gene encodes CDR1 MRHNA and CDR2 SNTAGT. The ends were cut back, 2 bases at V and 0 bases at J, with 14 bases in the middle. The CDR3 has 17 amino acids. The chain's CDR3 is CASSDVVEGVSNQPQHF. The CDR3 bases are TGTGCCAGCAGTGACGTGGTAGAAGGGGTTAGCAATCAGCCCCAGCATTTT.

V usage is TRBV3-1 (or the pseudogene TRBV3-2) and J usage is TRBJ2-2; D may be TRBD1 (6 bases). The germline CDR1 and CDR2 sequences are LGHDT and YNNKEL (reference sequence). The length of the CDR3 is 14 residues. Between the trimmed V and J ends, which lost 7 bases and 1 base, there was a span of 10 bases. The CDR3 coding sequence is TGTGCCAGCAAAAAGACAGGGAACACCGGGGAGCTGTTTTTT. Amino acid sequence: CASKKTGNTGELFF.

V and J are TRBV9 and TRBJ2-7; TRBD2 aligns across 13 bases. V gave up 9 bases and J gave up 5 bases; unmatched junction bases: 8. This CDR3 spans 14 amino acids. Looked up from germline, CDR1 is SGDLS and CDR2 is YYNGEE. CDR3 residues: CAKGLAGISNEQYF. CDR3 DNA sequence: TGTGCCAAGGGACTAGCGGGAATTTCCAACGAGCAGTACTTC. The full variable domain, with the rest looked up from reference TRBV9 and TRBJ2-7, is DSGVTQTPKHLITATGQRVTLRCSPRSGDLSVYWYQQSLDQGLQFLIQYYNGEERAKGNILERFSAQQFPDLHSELNLSSLELGDSALYFCAKGLAGISNEQYFGPGTRLTVT.

This clone was observed once. The rearrangement joins TRBV6-5 to TRBJ2-3; 9 nucleotides line up with TRBD1. The CDR3 has 14 residues. Germline V CDR1 and CDR2: MNHEY, SVGAGI. V was clipped by 4 bases and J by 6 bases; unmatched bases: 5. CDR3 protein: CASSWRTGADTQYF. The CDR3 bases are TGTGCCAGCAGTTGGAGGACAGGGGCCGATACGCAGTATTTT.

The J gene is TRBJ2-1, the V gene TRBV14; 13 nucleotides agree with TRBD2. The J segment lost 7 bases and the V segment lost 4 bases, leaving 16 bases of the junction unmatched. The germline CDR1 and CDR2 sequences are SGHDN and FVKESK. The length of the CDR3 is 19 residues. CDR3 nucleotide sequence: TGTGCCAGCAGCCCTCAAACACAGACACTAGCGGGAGGGGTAAATGAGCAGTTCTTC. This sequence encodes CASSPQTQTLAGGVNEQFF.

By share, this clone ranks as medium-sized. This chain links TRBV5-6 with TRBJ2-6; TRBD1 agrees at 7 bases. The CDR3 is 15 amino acids. J gave up 2 bases and V 1 base, and 0 bases lay outside the gene matches. CDR1 SGHDT and CDR2 YYEEEE come from the germline V gene. This CDR3 reads CASSLTGAGANVLTF. The CDR3 nucleotides read TGTGCCAGCAGCTTGACAGGGGCTGGGGCCAACGTCCTGACTTTC.

The rearrangement links TRBV30 to TRBJ1-1; D is uncertain. Germline lookup yields CDR1 GTSNPN and CDR2 SVGIG (reference sequence). The CDR3 consists of 16 residues. Trimming removed 0 bases at V and 0 bases at J, with 14 bases between. CDR3 coding DNA: TGTGCCTGGAGTGTTAGTAAGCGGCGCATGAACACTGAAGCTTTCTTT. Protein product: CAWSVSKRRMNTEAFF.

V usage is TRBV10-3 and J usage is TRBJ1-5; D is undetermined. The CDR3 runs 12 residues. Germline loops: CDR1 ENHRY, CDR2 SYGVKD. Trimming took 8 bases from V and 0 from J, leaving 5 bases between them. The CDR3, as DNA: TGTGCCATCGCAGGTAGCAATCAGCCCCAGCATTTT. This gives the protein CAIAGSNQPQHF.

The chain joins TRBV10-1 to TRBJ1-4, with D hard to call. The germline V gene encodes CDR1 WNHNN and CDR2 SYGVQD (reference sequence). Trimming stripped 5 bases from V and 8 bases from J, with 15 bases between. The CDR3 runs 14 residues. The CDR3 sequence: CASSRTGEPEKLFF. The CDR3 nucleotides are TGCGCCAGCAGTCGGACGGGAGAGCCGGAAAAACTGTTTTTT.

The chain joins TRBV30 to TRBJ1-2, with 8 bases identical to TRBD1. CDR1 is GTSNPN and CDR2 is SVGIG in the germline V gene (reference sequence). The CDR3 extends over 15 amino acids. The junction had 16 bases not matched to a gene; V was cut back by 5 bases and J by 8 bases. The CDR3 is CAWSPWPGGDRGYTF. In nucleotides, the CDR3 is TGTGCCTGGTCCCCGTGGCCAGGGGGCGACCGGGGCTACACCTTC.

The rearrangement joins TRBV29-1 to TRBJ2-1, with 8 nucleotides matching TRBD2. The junction had 11 bases not matched to a gene; V was cut back by 4 bases and J by 6 bases. The germline gives CDR1 SQVTM, CDR2 ANQGSEA. This CDR3 has 15 residues. The CDR3 DNA reads TGCAGCGTTGGCCCTACTAGCGGAGGGTTCAATGAGCAGTTCTTC. As protein: CSVGPTSGGFNEQFF.

The rearrangement links TRBV18 to TRBJ1-1; D not certain. V was clipped by 3 bases and J by 6 bases, with 20 bases between them. The CDR3 loop spans 16 amino acids. Germline V gene sequence: CDR1 KGHSH, CDR2 LQKENI. Written as DNA, the CDR3 is TGTGCCAGCTCACCGCCGGGGATTTGGCTCAACGCTGAAGCTTTCTTT. Translated: CASSPPGIWLNAEAFF.

The chain links TRBV24-1 to TRBJ2-3; 8 nucleotides align to TRBD1. The V gene end was trimmed by 1 base and the J gene end by 5 bases; junction bases not matched to a gene: 16. This CDR3 has 19 amino acids. Germline CDR1 is KGHDR and CDR2 is SFDVKD. CDR3 sequence: CATSDFDRGIITGVDTQYF. The DNA of the CDR3 is TGTGCCACCAGTGATTTTGACAGGGGAATTATAACAGGAGTAGATACGCAGTATTTT.

The chain employs TRBV5-4 and TRBJ2-7, with 9 bases aligning to TRBD1. The V gene end was trimmed by 0 bases and the J gene end by 6 bases; junction bases not matched to a gene: 7. This CDR3 is built from 15 residues. In germline, CDR1 is SGHNT, CDR2 YYREEE (reference sequence). The CDR3 sequence: CASSLAVDRGAEQYF. The CDR3 DNA is TGTGCCAGCAGCTTGGCCGTAGACAGGGGGGCCGAGCAGTACTTC.

The table lists this clone with a count of one. The CDR3 reads CASSSPLAGVLGDTQYF. CDR3 nucleotide sequence: TGTGCCAGCAGTTCTCCCCTAGCGGGTGTGCTGGGGGATACGCAGTATTTT. The J gene is TRBJ2-3, the V gene TRBV27; TRBD2 matches at 8 bases. V was clipped by 4 bases and J by 6 bases; unmatched bases: 15. Per the germline V gene, CDR1 is MNHEY and CDR2 is SMNVEV (reference sequence). The CDR3 has 17 residues.

This chain connects TRBV28 to TRBJ1-2; 9 nucleotides align to TRBD1. Looked up from germline, CDR1 is MDHEN and CDR2 is SYDVKM. This CDR3 region has 16 residues. Losses at the gene ends were 4 bases for V and 3 bases for J; bases not matched to a gene: 9. The CDR3 DNA follows: TGTGCCAGCAGTTATACAGGGGGCTCGGAGCACTATGGCTACACCTTC. Protein sequence: CASSYTGGSEHYGYTF.

J is TRBJ2-7 and V is TRBV7-8; D gene unclear. CDR3 length: 14 amino acids. V lost 6 bases to trimming and J lost 6 bases, with 18 bases between them. Germline loops: CDR1 SGHVS, CDR2 FQNEAQ. CDR3 residues: CASSSTSASLEQYF. The CDR3 DNA reads TGTGCCAGCAGTTCTACTTCCGCCTCTCTCGAGCAGTACTTC.

The chain is built from TRBV19 and TRBJ2-1, with D tentatively TRBD1 (6 bases). CDR3 size: 13 residues. The germline CDR1 and CDR2 sequences are LNHDA and SQIVND (reference sequence). Deletions cut 4 bases from V and 6 bases from J, with 10 bases between. The CDR3 sequence is CASSTGQINEQFF. The CDR3 bases are TGTGCCAGTAGTACAGGACAGATCAATGAGCAGTTCTTC.

The rearrangement joins TRBV7-9 to TRBJ1-5; D may be TRBD1 (6 bases). V dropped 5 bases and J dropped 6 bases, with 8 bases sitting between them. The germline gives CDR1 SEHNR, CDR2 FQNEAQ (reference sequence). The CDR3 runs to 12 residues. CDR3 in DNA: TGTGCCAGCAGCCCGGACAGTCAGCCCCAGCATTTT. Encoded protein: CASSPDSQPQHF.